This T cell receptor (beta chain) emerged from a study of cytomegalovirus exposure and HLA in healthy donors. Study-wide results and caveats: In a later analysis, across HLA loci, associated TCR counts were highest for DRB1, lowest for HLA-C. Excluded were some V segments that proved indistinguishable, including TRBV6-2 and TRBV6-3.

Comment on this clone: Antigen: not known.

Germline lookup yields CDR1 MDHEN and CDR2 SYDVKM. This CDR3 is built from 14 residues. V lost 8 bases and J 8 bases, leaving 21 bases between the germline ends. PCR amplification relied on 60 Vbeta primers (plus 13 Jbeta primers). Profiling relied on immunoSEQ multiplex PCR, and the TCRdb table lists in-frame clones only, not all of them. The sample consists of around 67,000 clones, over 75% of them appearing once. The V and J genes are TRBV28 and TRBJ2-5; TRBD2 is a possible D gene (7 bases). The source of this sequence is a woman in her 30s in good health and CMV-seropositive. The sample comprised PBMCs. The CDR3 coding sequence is TGTGCCAGCCAGCCTGGGGGGGGCGTGGGCACCCAGTACTTC. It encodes CASQPGGGVGTQYF.